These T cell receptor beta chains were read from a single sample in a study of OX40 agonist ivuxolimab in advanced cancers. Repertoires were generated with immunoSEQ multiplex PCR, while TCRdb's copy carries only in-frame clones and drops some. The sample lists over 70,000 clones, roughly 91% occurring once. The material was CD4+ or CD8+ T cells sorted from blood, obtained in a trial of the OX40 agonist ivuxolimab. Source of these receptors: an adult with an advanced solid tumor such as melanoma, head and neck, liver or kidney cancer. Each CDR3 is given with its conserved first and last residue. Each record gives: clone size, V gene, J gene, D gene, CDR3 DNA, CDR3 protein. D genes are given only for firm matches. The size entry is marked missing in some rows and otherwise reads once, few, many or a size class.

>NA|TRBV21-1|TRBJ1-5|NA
TGTGCCAGCAGCAAACGGACAGGGGGCCGCAATCAGCCCCAGCATTTT
CASSKRTGGRNQPQHF
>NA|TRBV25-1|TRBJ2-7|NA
TGTGCCAGGAACCCAGTTTACGAGCAGTACTTC
CARNPVYEQYF
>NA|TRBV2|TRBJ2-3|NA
TGTGCCGGTGGGACGGGGGCCGCAGATACGCAGTATTTT
CAGGTGAADTQYF
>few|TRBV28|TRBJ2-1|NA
TGTGCCAGCAGTTCCTCTATTAGAGGTAATGAGCAGTTCTTC
CASSSSIRGNEQFF
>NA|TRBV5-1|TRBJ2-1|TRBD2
TGCGCCAGCAGTTTCACTAGCGTCAGCTCCTACAATGAGCAGTTCTTC
CASSFTSVSSYNEQFF
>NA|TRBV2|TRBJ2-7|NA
TGTGCCAGCGCCAAGGGAGAATTAAGCTACGAGCAGTACTTC
CASAKGELSYEQYF
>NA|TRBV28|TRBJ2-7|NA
TGTGCCAGCAGTTTAGCCACTTCCTACGAGCAGTACTTC
CASSLATSYEQYF
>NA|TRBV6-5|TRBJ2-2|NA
TGTGCCAGCAGTTATGATAGTCAGGGCGGCACCGGGGAGCTGTTTTTT
CASSYDSQGGTGELFF
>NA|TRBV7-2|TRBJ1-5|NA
TGTGCCAGCAGCTCTGGCCCGTATGGTCAGCCCCAGCATTTT
CASSSGPYGQPQHF
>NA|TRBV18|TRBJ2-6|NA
TGTGCCAGCTCACCACCGACGGGGAACTCTGGGGCCAACGTCCTGACTTTC
CASSPPTGNSGANVLTF
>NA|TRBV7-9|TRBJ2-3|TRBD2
TGTGCCAGCAGCTTAGAAGGAGCGGGAATAACAGATACGCAGTATTTT
CASSLEGAGITDTQYF
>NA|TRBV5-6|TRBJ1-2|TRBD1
TGTGCCAGCAGCTTTCCGACAGGGGGCTATGGCTACACCTTC
CASSFPTGGYGYTF
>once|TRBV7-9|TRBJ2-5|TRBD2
TGTGCCAGCAGCTACAAAGTTAGCGGGAGTCAGGCGTACCAAGAGACCCAGTACTTC
CASSYKVSGSQAYQETQYF
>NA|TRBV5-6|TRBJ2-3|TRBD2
TGTGCCAGCAGCTTACCAGGGAGCGGGAGAGCAGATACGCAGTATTTT
CASSLPGSGRADTQYF
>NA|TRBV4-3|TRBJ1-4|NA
TGCGCCAGCAGCCAAGAGAGGGTTCCCAATGAAAAACTGTTTTTT
CASSQERVPNEKLFF
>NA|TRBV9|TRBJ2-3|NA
TGTGCCAGCAGCGTAATGTCGGGAGAGGCAGATACGCAGTATTTT
CASSVMSGEADTQYF
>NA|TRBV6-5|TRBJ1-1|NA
TGTGCCAGCAGTTACGGTGTCGGCACTGAAGCTTTCTTT
CASSYGVGTEAFF
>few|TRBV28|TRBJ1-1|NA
TGTGCCAGCAGTACCGGGACGTGGGGCGCTGAAGCTTTCTTT
CASSTGTWGAEAFF
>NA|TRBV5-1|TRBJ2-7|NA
TGCGCCAGCAGCTCCCTAGAGGGAAGCTCCTACGAGCAGTACTTC
CASSSLEGSSYEQYF
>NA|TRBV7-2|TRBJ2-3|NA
TGTGCCAGCAGCTTAGTCAGGGAAGATACGCAGTATTTT
CASSLVREDTQYF
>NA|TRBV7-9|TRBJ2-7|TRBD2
TGTGCCAGTAGCACTAGCGGGAGCCGCGAGCAGTACTTC
CASSTSGSREQYF
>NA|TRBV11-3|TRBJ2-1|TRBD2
TGTGCCAGCAGCCCTGGTGGGACTAGCGGGAACAATGAGCAGTTCTTC
CASSPGGTSGNNEQFF
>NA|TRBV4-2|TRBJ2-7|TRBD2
TGTGCCAGCAGCCAAGTTGGACTAGCGGGAGTCGAGCAGTACTTC
CASSQVGLAGVEQYF
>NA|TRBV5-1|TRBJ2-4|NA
TGCGCCAGCAGCTTGGCCGGGGAGGACATTCAGTACTTC
CASSLAGEDIQYF
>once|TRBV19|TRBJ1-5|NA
TGTGCCAGTAGCCGGGGGCCTTATAGCAATCAGCCCCAGCATTTT
CASSRGPYSNQPQHF
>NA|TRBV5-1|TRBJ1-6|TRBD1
TGCGCCAGCAGCTTGGCCGTTACAGGGGAATCACCCCTCCACTTT
CASSLAVTGESPLHF
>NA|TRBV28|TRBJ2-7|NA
TGTGCCAGCAGTTTGGTCGAAACCTACGAGCAGTACTTC
CASSLVETYEQYF
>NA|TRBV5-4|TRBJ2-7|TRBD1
TGTGCCAGCAGCCCTCCCGGGACAGGGAGGCACGAGCAGTACTTC
CASSPPGTGRHEQYF
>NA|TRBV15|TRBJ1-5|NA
TGTGCCACCGCTCTTGGCAATCAGCCCCAGCATTTT
CATALGNQPQHF
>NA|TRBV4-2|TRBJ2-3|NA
TGTGCCAGCAGCCAAGCCAGGGACCTAGATACGCAGTATTTT
CASSQARDLDTQYF
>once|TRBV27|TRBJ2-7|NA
TGTGCCAGCAGTTTAGGGGCGGGGGCACTTGGCGAGCAGTACTTC
CASSLGAGALGEQYF
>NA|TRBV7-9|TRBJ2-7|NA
TGTGCCAGCAGCTCCCCGGGACGTAGCTCCTACGAGCAGTACTTC
CASSSPGRSSYEQYF
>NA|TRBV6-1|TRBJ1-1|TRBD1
TGTGCCAGCAGTGAAGCAGCAGGGGGCTGGGACACTGAAGCTTTCTTT
CASSEAAGGWDTEAFF
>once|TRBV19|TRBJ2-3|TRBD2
TGTGCCAGTAGTATAGAAAAACGGGGACTAGCGGGAGCAGATACGCAGTATTTT
CASSIEKRGLAGADTQYF
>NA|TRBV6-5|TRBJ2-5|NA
TGTGCCAGCAGTTACCTGGGGGGCGGGACCCAGTACTTC
CASSYLGGGTQYF
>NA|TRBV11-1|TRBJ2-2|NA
TGTGCCAGCAGCTCCCGTTGGGGGAGGAACACCGGGGAGCTGTTTTTT
CASSSRWGRNTGELFF
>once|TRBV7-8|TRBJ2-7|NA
TGTGCCAGCGGAACGGTGACCTACGAGCTGTACTTC
CASGTVTYELYF
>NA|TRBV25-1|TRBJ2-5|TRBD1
TGTGCCAGCAGACTCCAGGGGGCCCTAGGAGAGACCCAGTACTTC
CASRLQGALGETQYF
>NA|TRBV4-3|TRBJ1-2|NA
TGCGCCAGCAGCCAAGACACGGAGAGCTATGGCTACACCTTC
CASSQDTESYGYTF
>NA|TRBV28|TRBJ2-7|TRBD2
TGTGCCAGCAGTTCCCTGGATTGGACGGGAGGGGAGCGGGTGGACGAGCAGTACTTC
CASSSLDWTGGERVDEQYF
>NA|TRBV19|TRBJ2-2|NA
TGTGCCAGTAGTATATACAGGCCGGGCACCGGGGAGCTGTTTTTT
CASSIYRPGTGELFF
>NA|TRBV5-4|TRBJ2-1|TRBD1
TGTGCCAGCAGCAGCCCGGGACAGGGACTTAATGAGCAGTTCTTC
CASSSPGQGLNEQFF
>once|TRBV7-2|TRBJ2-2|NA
TGTGCCAGCAGCTTAGAGGGAACTATCGTCGGGGAGCTGTTTTTT
CASSLEGTIVGELFF
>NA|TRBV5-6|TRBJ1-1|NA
TGTGCCAGCAGCCCCACGATTGTGAGGGGGGCTGAAGCTTTCTTT
CASSPTIVRGAEAFF
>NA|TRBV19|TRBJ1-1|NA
TGTGCCAGTAGTCCAGTCAACACCCTGAACACTGAAGCTTTCTTT
CASSPVNTLNTEAFF
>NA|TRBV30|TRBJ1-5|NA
TGTGCCTGGAGTGTAGTTTACAGCAATCAGCCCCAGCATTTT
CAWSVVYSNQPQHF
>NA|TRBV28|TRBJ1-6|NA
TGTGCCAGCAGTTTATATGGCCAAGCACTAAATTCACCCCTCCACTTT
CASSLYGQALNSPLHF
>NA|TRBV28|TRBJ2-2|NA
TGTGCCAGCAGATCGAGGGAGTGGGCCGGGGAGCTGTTTTTT
CASRSREWAGELFF
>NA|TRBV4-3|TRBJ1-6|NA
TGCGCCAGCAGCCAAGATCGAGGGGCGAGTTCACCCCTCCACTTT
CASSQDRGASSPLHF
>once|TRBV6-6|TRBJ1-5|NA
TGTGCCAGCCACCAAACAGGGTCGGGTCAGCCCCAGCATTTT
CASHQTGSGQPQHF
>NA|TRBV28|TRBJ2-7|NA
TGTGCCAGCAGTTTAGGGGGGCGCTACGAGCAGTACTTC
CASSLGGRYEQYF
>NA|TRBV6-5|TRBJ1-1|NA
TGTGCCAGCAGCCTCGACGGGGGGGGAACTGAAGCTTTCTTT
CASSLDGGGTEAFF
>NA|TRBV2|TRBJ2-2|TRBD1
TGTGCCAGCAGCCCGGGACAGCTTAACACCGGGGAGCTGTTTTTT
CASSPGQLNTGELFF
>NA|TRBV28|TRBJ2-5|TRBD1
TGTGCCAGCAGTTTAGGGTCAGGGGGTCGGGAGACCCAGTACTTC
CASSLGSGGRETQYF
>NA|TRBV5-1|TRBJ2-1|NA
TGCGCCAGCATCGACGGAGCCAGCTCCTACAATGAGCAGTTCTTC
CASIDGASSYNEQFF
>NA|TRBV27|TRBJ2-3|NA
TGTGCCAGCAGTTTAGGGGGCGCGGCGTCAGATACGCAGTATTTT
CASSLGGAASDTQYF
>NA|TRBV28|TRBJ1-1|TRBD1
TGTGCCAGCAGTCCGTCCGAGAGACAGGGAAAAGCTTTCTTT
CASSPSERQGKAFF